A selection of T cell receptor beta chains follows, all from one sample in a study of blood T cell repertoires in COVID-19. The method was immunoSEQ multiplex PCR; TCRdb's version includes in-frame clones alone and lacks a portion of them. This sample yields 250,000 to 300,000 clones, of which around 83% are seen a single time; more than 4% belongs to the top ten. Sequences were obtained from PBMCs or T cells enriched from blood (not recorded which). The receptor source for this set is a man aged 40-49 years who had been exposed to COVID-19. CDR3s include the opening cysteine and the closing phenylalanine or tryptophan. Each record gives: J gene, clone size, V gene, D gene, CDR3 DNA, CDR3 protein. A D gene is named only where the DNA matches it firmly. A row's size may be missing; if present it is once, few, many or a size class.

TRBJ1-2 | NA | TRBV3-1/TRBV3-2 | NA | TGTGCCAGCAGCCAAGATCTTCGGGGCTACACCTTC | CASSQDLRGYTF
TRBJ1-2 | NA | TRBV30 | TRBD1 | TGTGCCTGGAGGGTACAGGGGCTTAACTATGGCTACACCTTC | CAWRVQGLNYGYTF
TRBJ1-1 | NA | TRBV27 | NA | TGTGCCAGCAGTTTAAGCGGGGGAGAAGCTTTCTTT | CASSLSGGEAFF
TRBJ2-3 | NA | TRBV19 | TRBD2 | TGTGCCAGTAGTATAGTAAGAGCGGGAGAAGATACGCAGTATTTT | CASSIVRAGEDTQYF
TRBJ2-6 | NA | TRBV10-3 | TRBD1 | TGTGCCGTAACAGGGGCGGAAGCTGGGGCCAACGTCCTGACTTTC | CAVTGAEAGANVLTF
TRBJ2-7 | NA | TRBV2 | TRBD1 | TGTGCCAGCAGTGGAGATCCGGGACAGAGCTACGAGCAGTACTTC | CASSGDPGQSYEQYF
TRBJ1-2 | many | TRBV7-3 | TRBD1 | TGTGCCAGCAGCTTAAGGGACAGGGATGGCTACACCTTC | CASSLRDRDGYTF
TRBJ2-1 | NA | TRBV7-9 | NA | TGTGCCAGCAGCCCCCCGGATGGGAGCCTCTATGAGCAGTTCTTC | CASSPPDGSLYEQFF
TRBJ2-7 | once | TRBV5-1 | NA | TGCGCCAGCAGCTTGGAAACTATGGGGGCCTCTTACGAGCAGTACTTC | CASSLETMGASYEQYF
TRBJ2-7 | NA | TRBV19 | NA | TGTGCCAGTAGTATTTCAGGGGTTCGGCACGAGCAGTACTTC | CASSISGVRHEQYF
TRBJ2-1 | NA | TRBV7-2 | NA | TGTGCCAGCAGCTTATTAAGGCTAGCCCACAATGAGCAGTTCTTC | CASSLLRLAHNEQFF
TRBJ1-2 | NA | TRBV30 | TRBD1 | TGTGCCTGGAGTGTACGTGGAAGGGGGCCTAACTATGGCTACACCTTC | CAWSVRGRGPNYGYTF
TRBJ2-2 | NA | TRBV4-2 | NA | TGTGCCAGCAGCCAAGGAATCCTAGTAAGCACCGGGGAGCTGTTTTTT | CASSQGILVSTGELFF
TRBJ2-1 | NA | TRBV5-1 | NA | TGCGCCAGCAGCCTACAGGGTATAGGCAATGAGCAGTTCTTC | CASSLQGIGNEQFF
TRBJ1-5 | NA | TRBV30 | NA | TGTGCCTGGAGTGGAACTAGCGGGAAAGGCCAGCCCCAGCATTTT | CAWSGTSGKGQPQHF
TRBJ1-2 | NA | TRBV19 | TRBD1 | TGTGCCAGTCGGGACAGGGTGGGCGGCTACACCTTC | CASRDRVGGYTF
TRBJ1-2 | NA | TRBV25-1 | TRBD1 | TGTGCCAGCATGCTCGGGACAGGGGAGGGCTACACCTTC | CASMLGTGEGYTF
TRBJ2-5 | NA | TRBV19 | NA | TGTGCCAGTACCCAACAGACGGGAGTCCTAGAGACCCAGTACTTC | CASTQQTGVLETQYF
TRBJ1-5 | NA | TRBV12-5 | NA | TGTGCTAGTGGTTTGTCGACAGGACGATTTAGCAATCAGCCCCAGCATTTT | CASGLSTGRFSNQPQHF
TRBJ1-1 | NA | TRBV11-2 | TRBD1 | TGTGCCAGCACCTTCTCAGGGGGGAGAAACACTGAAGCTTTCTTT | CASTFSGGRNTEAFF
TRBJ2-5 | once | TRBV14 | NA | TGTGCCAGCAGTCGATCAGGGGTACAAGAGACCCAGTACTTC | CASSRSGVQETQYF
TRBJ1-1 | NA | TRBV5-4 | TRBD1 | TGTGCCAGCAGCTTGGCTAACAGGGGTGGCACTGAAGCTTTCTTT | CASSLANRGGTEAFF
TRBJ1-1 | NA | TRBV5-1 | TRBD1 | TGCGCCAGCAGCTCCGGACAGGGCGGTGAAGCTTTCTTT | CASSSGQGGEAFF
TRBJ1-1 | few | TRBV29-1 | NA | TGCAGCGTTGTAGTCACTGAAGCTTTCTTT | CSVVVTEAFF
TRBJ1-5 | NA | TRBV19 | TRBD1 | TGTGCCAGTAGTACCGGACAGGCTCGGAATCAGCCCCAGCATTTT | CASSTGQARNQPQHF
TRBJ2-2 | few | TRBV11-1 | TRBD1 | TGTGCCAGCAGCCCTGGACAGGTTCACCGTTTCGGGGAGCTGTTTTTT | CASSPGQVHRFGELFF
TRBJ1-1 | NA | TRBV30 | NA | TGTGCCTGGAGACCCGGGGGTAACACTGAAGCTTTCTTT | CAWRPGGNTEAFF
TRBJ2-2 | NA | TRBV5-1 | NA | TGCGCCAGCAGCTTGTTTTCAGGGACCGGGGAGCTGTTTTTT | CASSLFSGTGELFF
TRBJ2-1 | NA | TRBV5-1 | TRBD1 | TGCGCCAGCAGCTTCGGGACAGGGGTATACAATGAGCAGTTCTTC | CASSFGTGVYNEQFF
TRBJ1-1 | NA | TRBV7-9 | TRBD1 | TGTGCCAGCAGTTGGACAGGTGTCGGTGAAGCTTTCTTT | CASSWTGVGEAFF
TRBJ1-2 | NA | TRBV20-1 | NA | TGCAGTGCTAGCTTGTCCGGTGTTTACACCTTC | CSASLSGVYTF